The entry that follows covers one T cell receptor (beta chain) sequence. The antigen this receptor binds is unknown. No base-level quality is on record; no much larger clone is a single base apart. Patients with a history of autoimmune disease or receiving systemic immunosuppression were excluded from the trial. Peripheral blood for TCR sequencing was drawn from every dose cohort at baseline, at cycle 4 day 1 and at cycle 7 day 1. The samples were taken from a phase I, first-in-human, multicenter, open-label dose-escalation trial of ivuxolimab. The trial enrolled adults with locally advanced or metastatic head and neck squamous cell, hepatocellular, melanoma or renal cell carcinoma. CD4+ and CD8+ T cells were sorted separately from peripheral blood before TCR sequencing. The data were obtained in a study of OX40 agonist ivuxolimab in advanced cancers. About the investigation overall: Ivuxolimab was a fully human IgG2 agonistic monoclonal antibody targeting the costimulatory receptor OX40 (CD134). Intravenous ivuxolimab was administered to patients every 2 weeks at six dose levels: 0.01, 0.1, 0.3, 1.5, 3 and 10 mg/kg. Of the 50 or so patients in dose escalation, approximately 20 had hepatocellular carcinoma, about 15 had melanoma, 9 had renal cell carcinoma and 9 had head and neck cancer. In the dose-escalation cohort, more than 75% of patients were male, and the mean age was approximately 60 years, with a range of about 23 to 90. Patients were allowed to have had prior anti-PD-1, anti-PD-L1 or anti-CTLA-4 therapy, and 30% to 40% of the dose-escalation patients had previously received checkpoint inhibitors. Partial responses were achieved by three dose-escalation patients, of whom one had hepatocellular carcinoma and two had cutaneous melanoma. Peripheral TCRbeta sequencing aimed to test whether ivuxolimab altered TCR sequence diversity and caused clonal T-cell expansion. The paper describes the monotherapy dose-escalation part (N of about 47 patients) of the phase I trial of ivuxolimab.

Overall results and qualifications from the work: In the 0.1-3.0 mg/kg groups, partial responders were among the patients with the lowest normalized peripheral clonal expansion, particularly in CD8+ T cells. On average, CD8+ T cells showed more expanded clones than CD4+ T cells after ivuxolimab. The antigen specificity of the clonally expanded peripheral T cells was not determined. Low levels of normalized T-cell clonal expansion were also shown by some nonresponding patients. At doses of 0.1 to 3.0 mg/kg, clonal expansion of both CD4+ and CD8+ blood T cells was observed from baseline to week 6.

To sequence the TCRbeta CDR3 region, genomic DNA was isolated from the sorted cells. The immunoSEQ Assay was used to sequence the TCRbeta CDR3 regions. TCRdb's version of the immuneACCESS table is confined to in-frame rearrangements and falls short of the full clone set. An unresolved V gene accounts for under half of the shortfall where checked; the remainder is of unknown origin. The sample profile shows tens of thousands of clones; 91% of them were found once. The ten largest clones represent around 28% of the sample. CDR1 is given as MNHEY and CDR2 as SVGAGI, both from the germline V gene. At the junction V is shortened by 2 bases and J by 3 bases, with 12 bases in between. The CDR3 sequence holds 15 residues, the cysteine and phenylalanine included. CDR3 DNA is the only sequence kept; it has 45 bases, read in frame from the first base.

The sequence was obtained from an adult with an advanced solid tumor such as melanoma, head and neck, liver or kidney cancer. This specimen consisted of CD4+ or CD8+ T cells sorted from blood, obtained in a trial of the OX40 agonist ivuxolimab. This chain joins TRBV6-5 to TRBJ2-3; the D gene is possibly TRBD1, with 6 bases matching. The DNA sequence is as follows: TGTGCCAGCAGTTACGGCCAGGGGCCGACAGATACGCAGTATTTT. This yields the protein CASSYGQGPTDTQYF.